The next 2 T cell receptor beta chains were all read from a single sample in a study of T cell responses to AZD1222 COVID-19 vaccine. Libraries were prepared by immunoSEQ multiplex PCR; TCRdb keeps only in-frame clonotypes and omits some of them. The table lists 90,000 to 150,000 clones, roughly 90% of them singletons. The starting material was peripheral blood, obtained on day 0 of AZD1222 vaccination. These TCRs come from an adult in good health.

The chain employs TRBV5-5 and TRBJ2-5; maybe TRBD2 (6 bases). In germline, CDR1 is SGHKS, CDR2 YYEKEE (reference sequence). CDR3 length equals 15 residues. V lost 4 bases and J 5 bases, leaving 18 bases between the germline ends. The CDR3 loop reads CASSSIDGGWETQYF. CDR3 nucleotide sequence: TGTGCCAGCAGCAGCATTGACGGGGGTTGGGAGACCCAGTACTTC.

The chain couples TRBV19 to TRBJ2-7; TRBD1 matches at 7 bases. The V gene end was trimmed by 9 bases and the J gene end by 7 bases; junction bases not matched to a gene: 9. Germline CDR1 reads LNHDA; CDR2 reads SQIVND (reference sequence). The CDR3 contains 12 residues. The CDR3, as DNA: TGTGCCAGCCGACAGGGCCTAGGGGAGCAGTACTTC. Its protein product is CASRQGLGEQYF. Using reference TRBV19 and TRBJ2-7 for the parts outside the CDR3, the full variable domain is DGGITQSPKYLFRKEGQNVTLSCEQNLNHDAMYWYRQDPGQGLRLIYYSQIVNDFQKGDIAEGYSVSREKKESFPLTVTSAQKNPTAFYLCASRQGLGEQYFGPGTRLTVT.